This TCR beta chain was documented in a study of glioma-infiltrating T cells after dendritic cell vaccination. The CDR3 covers 13 residues. CDR1 MNHEY and CDR2 SVGAGI come from the germline V gene. J lost 10 bases, V lost 5 bases, and 7 bases had no gene match. Profiled with immunoSEQ multiplex PCR; TCRdb holds only in-frame clones, not every one. The sample consists of 55,000 to 70,000 clones, 82% of them appearing once. The TCR was taken from a human donor with glioblastoma. The chain combines TRBV6-5 with TRBJ2-1, with 8 bases that match TRBD2. Specimen: blood, collected before dendritic cell vaccination. CDR3 nucleotide sequence: TGTGCCAGCAGTCCGGGACTAGACTGGGAGCAGTTCTTC. Encoded protein: CASSPGLDWEQFF.